These 32 T cell receptor beta chains share one sample of origin, sequenced in a study of T cell responses to AZD1222 COVID-19 vaccine. Here immunoSEQ multiplex PCR was the method, and the copy in TCRdb shows in-frame clones only, minus some. This sample carries about 100,000 clones, 80% to 90% of them seen once, and the ten largest clones take under 3%. The source was peripheral blood, collected 28 days after the second AZD1222 dose. The receptors originated from an adult who received the AZD1222 COVID-19 vaccine.

V is TRBV6-5 and J is TRBJ1-5; 7 nucleotides agree with TRBD1. Unmatched junction bases numbered 1, after V lost 4 bases and J lost 1 base. This CDR3 spans 14 amino acids. CDR1 is MNHEY and CDR2 is SVGAGI in the germline V gene. CDR3 sequence (DNA): TGTGCCAGCAGTTTGGACAGGAGCAATCAGCCCCAGCATTTT. Its protein product is CASSLDRSNQPQHF.

This rearrangement joins TRBV5-1 to TRBJ2-1, with 8 bases matching TRBD2. The germline V gene has CDR1 SGHRS and CDR2 YFSETQ. V lost 3 bases and J lost 0; bases outside the gene matches: 2. CDR3 size: 15 residues. The CDR3 DNA follows: TGCGCCAGCAGCTCCACTAGCGGCTCCTACAATGAGCAGTTCTTC. Translated: CASSSTSGSYNEQFF.

J is TRBJ2-5 and V is TRBV12-5; TRBD2 matches at 14 bases. This CDR3 has 22 residues. The V gene end was trimmed by 4 bases and the J gene end by 5 bases; junction bases not matched to a gene: 24. Germline V gene lookup returns CDR1 LGHNT and CDR2 FRNRAP. The chain's CDR3 is CASGSSGRGLAGAQPSRETQYF. The CDR3 DNA follows: TGTGCTAGTGGTTCAAGCGGTCGGGGACTAGCGGGGGCCCAGCCTTCCAGGGAGACCCAGTACTTC.

This sequence joins TRBV3-1 (or the pseudogene TRBV3-2) and TRBJ1-5; D may be TRBD1 (6 bases). Germline V lookup: CDR1 LGHDT, CDR2 YNNKEL (reference sequence). Trimming took 2 bases from V and 0 from J, leaving 8 bases between them. The CDR3 runs 15 residues. CDR3 sequence: CASSQRGNSNQPQHF. CDR3 coding DNA: TGTGCCAGCAGCCAAAGGGGGAATAGCAATCAGCCCCAGCATTTT.

This clone was observed a single time. The V gene is TRBV18, the J gene TRBJ2-1; 12 nucleotides line up with TRBD2. Per germline, CDR1 KGHSH and CDR2 LQKENI. Losses at the gene ends were 3 bases for V and 8 bases for J; bases not matched to a gene: 14. The CDR3 totals 18 residues. CDR3 residues: CASSPPNGLAGGVYEQFF. CDR3 sequence (DNA): TGTGCCAGCTCACCCCCGAACGGGCTAGCGGGAGGGGTCTATGAGCAGTTCTTC.

The chain uses TRBV9 and TRBJ2-7; D possibly corresponds to TRBD1 (5 bases). The CDR3 sequence is 15 residues long. From germline, CDR1 is SGDLS and CDR2 YYNGEE. Deletions cut 0 bases from V and 1 base from J, with 11 bases between. CDR3 loop: CASSVEENRSYEQYF. The CDR3 DNA follows: TGTGCCAGCAGCGTAGAAGAGAACAGGTCCTACGAGCAGTACTTC.

This clone was recorded only once. The chain links TRBV7-3 to TRBJ2-1; 9 bases agree with TRBD2. The CDR3 contains 15 residues. The J segment lost 4 bases and the V segment lost 2 bases, leaving 3 bases of the junction unmatched. The V gene's germline CDR1 is SGHTA and CDR2 FQGTGA. For the CDR3, the DNA is TGTGCCAGCAGCTTAGCTAGCGGGGTATACAATGAGCAGTTCTTC. It translates to CASSLASGVYNEQFF.

This sequence joins TRBV7-6 and TRBJ2-2, with TRBD2 matching over 10 bases. J was trimmed by 5 bases and V by 5 bases; bases with no gene match: 11. Germline CDR1 reads SGHVS; CDR2 reads FNYEAQ. This CDR3 is built from 17 residues. CDR3 sequence reads: CASSTGAGGPGTGELFF. Here the CDR3 DNA reads TGTGCCAGCAGCACAGGAGCGGGGGGGCCTGGAACCGGGGAGCTGTTTTTT. The full variable domain, its missing parts supplied by reference TRBV7-6 and TRBJ2-2, is GAGVSQSPRYKVTKRGQDVALRCDPISGHVSLYWYRQALGQGPEFLTYFNYEAQQDKSGLPNDRFSAERPEGSISTLTIQRTEQRDSAMYRCASSTGAGGPGTGELFFGEGSRLTVL.

This clone came up once. The V gene is TRBV6-5, the J gene TRBJ1-6, with D unresolved. This CDR3 spans 13 amino acids. V lost 4 bases and J lost 5, with 6 bases in between. CDR1 is MNHEY and CDR2 is SVGAGI in the germline V gene. The chain's CDR3 is CASSSRDNSPLHF. CDR3 in DNA: TGTGCCAGCAGTTCCCGGGATAATTCACCCCTCCACTTT.

The chain has TRBV12-5 and TRBJ1-5; D uncertain. The CDR3 runs 12 residues. Trimming stripped 3 bases from V and 6 bases from J, with 6 bases between. CDR1 is LGHNT, CDR2 FRNRAP, per germline. The CDR3 sequence is CASGFSGQPQHF. CDR3 sequence (DNA): TGTGCTAGTGGTTTCTCTGGTCAGCCCCAGCATTTT.

The rearrangement joins TRBV30 to TRBJ1-4, with 10 bases that match TRBD1. J lost 8 bases, V lost 3 bases, and 6 bases had no gene match. CDR1 and CDR2 from the germline V gene are GTSNPN and SVGIG (reference sequence). CDR3 length: 14 amino acids. The CDR3, as DNA: TGTGCCTGGAGAGGACAGGGGGGAGTGGAAAAACTGTTTTTT. Its translation: CAWRGQGGVEKLFF.

This clone turned up a few times. The genes are TRBV29-1 and TRBJ2-1; the D is unclear. Trimming took off 7 bases at V and 9 bases at J, with 19 bases between the two ends. This CDR3 contains 13 residues. Germline V CDR1 and CDR2: SQVTM, ANQGSEA. In DNA form, the CDR3 reads TGCAGCGGGACCTCATACGGCCGCGGTGAGCAGTTCTTC. Amino acid sequence: CSGTSYGRGEQFF.

This rearrangement joins TRBV9 to TRBJ1-6; a possible D gene is TRBD1 (5 bases). Germline CDR1 SGDLS, CDR2 YYNGEE. The ends were cut back, 0 bases at V and 9 bases at J, with 7 bases in the middle. This CDR3 has 13 amino acids. The CDR3 DNA follows: TGTGCCAGCAGCGTAGGTGGGGGTTCACCCCTCCACTTT. This codes for CASSVGGGSPLHF.

The rearrangement joins TRBV5-1 to TRBJ1-2; D remains unclear. The germline CDR1 and CDR2 sequences are SGHRS and YFSETQ. The V and J ends lost 3 bases and 1 base respectively, with 7 bases between them. This CDR3 has 13 amino acids. CDR3 DNA: TGCGCCAGCAGCTCTCAGGATAACTATGGCTACACCTTC. It encodes CASSSQDNYGYTF.

The chain is built from TRBV24-1 and TRBJ2-3; D is possibly TRBD2 (6 bases). This CDR3 contains 15 residues. In germline, CDR1 is KGHDR, CDR2 SFDVKD. The germline V and J ends were trimmed by 4 bases and 1 base, with 11 bases remaining between them. For the CDR3, the DNA is TGTGCCACCAGTGAAGGTAGCGGCCGCACAGATACGCAGTATTTT. As protein: CATSEGSGRTDTQYF.

This chain uses TRBV24-1 with TRBJ2-1; 8 bases align to TRBD2. There are 14 residues in the CDR3. Germline V CDR1 and CDR2: KGHDR, SFDVKD. The junction had 5 bases not matched to a gene; V was cut back by 2 bases and J by 9 bases. Written as DNA, the CDR3 is TGTGCCACCAGTGATTCCTTAGCGGGACTTGAGCAGTTCTTC. This gives the protein CATSDSLAGLEQFF.

CDR3 DNA: TGTGCCAGCAGCTTTTCGGGGGGTCTAACTAGCACAGATACGCAGTATTTT. This codes for CASSFSGGLTSTDTQYF. The chain recombines TRBV5-4 with TRBJ2-3; 7 bases are a match to TRBD2. This CDR3 has 17 residues. With 2 bases clipped from V and 0 bases from J, the junction kept 9 bases outside the gene matches. Germline V lookup: CDR1 SGHNT, CDR2 YYREEE (reference sequence).

The rearrangement links TRBV7-6 to TRBJ2-7; no firm D call. Looked up from germline, CDR1 is SGHVS and CDR2 is FNYEAQ. The CDR3 runs to 11 residues. Trimming stripped 2 bases from V and 6 bases from J, with 5 bases between. CDR3 sequence: CASSLNGEQYF. As DNA, the CDR3 is TGTGCCAGCAGCTTAAACGGCGAGCAGTACTTC. Together with reference TRBV7-6 and TRBJ2-7, the CDR3 gives the full variable domain: GAGVSQSPRYKVTKRGQDVALRCDPISGHVSLYWYRQALGQGPEFLTYFNYEAQQDKSGLPNDRFSAERPEGSISTLTIQRTEQRDSAMYRCASSLNGEQYFGPGTRLTVT.

The chain employs TRBV5-6 and TRBJ2-3, with D unresolved. The CDR3 sequence is 15 residues long. Germline values: CDR1 SGHDT, CDR2 YYEEEE. Between the trimmed V and J ends, which lost 5 bases and 2 bases, there was a span of 15 bases. Here the CDR3 reads CASRTIVAATDTQYF. CDR3 nucleotide sequence: TGTGCCAGCAGAACTATTGTTGCGGCCACAGATACGCAGTATTTT.

The J gene is TRBJ2-5, the V gene TRBV24-1; 7 bases fit TRBD1. CDR1 and CDR2 (germline): KGHDR, SFDVKD. J was trimmed by 5 bases and V by 3 bases; bases with no gene match: 8. The CDR3 totals 15 residues. CDR3 residues: CATSDAGTADETQYF. CDR3 sequence (DNA): TGTGCCACCAGTGATGCCGGGACAGCCGACGAGACCCAGTACTTC.

This clone appeared once. The rearrangement joins TRBV30 to TRBJ2-1; D gene uncertain. Germline CDR1 is GTSNPN and CDR2 is SVGIG (reference sequence). Trimming pared 3 bases from V and 7 bases from J, leaving 13 bases between. The CDR3 spans 13 residues. This chain's CDR3 is CAWRINGRNEQFF. The CDR3 DNA follows: TGTGCCTGGAGAATTAACGGGCGGAATGAGCAGTTCTTC. Drawing the rest from reference TRBV30 and TRBJ2-1, the complete variable domain is SQTIHQWPATLVQPVGSPLSLECTVEGTSNPNLYWYRQAAGRGLQLLFYSVGIGQISSEVPQNLSASRPQDRQFILSSKKLLLSDSGFYLCAWRINGRNEQFFGPGTRLTVL.

The chain uses TRBV4-1 and TRBJ2-1; 13 bases match TRBD2. In germline, CDR1 is MGHRA, CDR2 YSYEKL. With V trimmed by 2 bases and J by 0 bases, 7 bases remained unmatched. The CDR3 contains 19 residues. DNA of the CDR3: TGCGCCAGCAGCCAAACTCGACTAGCGGGAGGCCGCTCCTACAATGAGCAGTTCTTC. This codes for CASSQTRLAGGRSYNEQFF.

Only one count was recorded for this clone. The gene calls are TRBV6-5 and TRBJ1-2; TRBD1 matches 10 bases. This CDR3 contains 14 residues. Looked up from germline, CDR1 is MNHEY and CDR2 is SVGAGI. J was trimmed by 6 bases and V by 6 bases; bases with no gene match: 7. The CDR3 DNA sequence: TGTGCCAGCAGGCAGACGACAGGGGGCCATGGCTACACCTTC. Translated: CASRQTTGGHGYTF.

The chain couples TRBV7-2 to TRBJ2-7; no clear D gene. The germline V and J ends were trimmed by 4 bases and 0 bases, with 4 bases remaining between them. This CDR3 is built from 12 residues. CDR1 is SGHTA and CDR2 is FQGNSA in the germline V gene. The CDR3 is CASSYPSYEQYF. CDR3 sequence (DNA): TGTGCCAGCAGCTACCCCTCCTACGAGCAGTACTTC.

Note on this clone: The junction departs from germline at one end; a sequencing error may be responsible. The chain couples TRBV7-7 to TRBJ2-2; D ambiguous. In germline, CDR1 is SSHAT, CDR2 FNYEAQ (reference sequence). This CDR3 is built from 12 residues. In DNA, the CDR3 is TGTGCTAGCAGCTTACGAGCCGGGGAGCTGTTTTTT. Its protein is CASSLRAGELFF.

The V and J genes are TRBV12-5 and TRBJ1-4, with 8 bases fitting TRBD1. Losses at the gene ends were 5 bases for V and 6 bases for J; bases not matched to a gene: 5. This CDR3 region has 14 residues. Germline CDR1 is LGHNT and CDR2 is FRNRAP. The CDR3 here is CASGRTGSHEKLFF. The CDR3 nucleotides are TGTGCTAGTGGTCGGACAGGGTCGCATGAAAAACTGTTTTTT.

The V gene is TRBV27, the J gene TRBJ2-7, with 7 bases aligning to TRBD1. Germline trimming cut 8 bases from V and 3 bases from J; bases unmatched to any gene: 7. Germline V gene lookup returns CDR1 MNHEY and CDR2 SMNVEV (reference sequence). The CDR3 is 13 amino acids. CDR3 DNA sequence: TGTGCCAGCTCAACCGGGACAGTCTACGAGCAGTACTTC. It specifies CASSTGTVYEQYF.

The genes are TRBV10-3 and TRBJ1-5; 7 bases map to TRBD1. Germline CDR1 is ENHRY and CDR2 is SYGVKD. The CDR3 is 17 amino acids. With 7 bases clipped from V and 0 bases from J, the junction kept 12 bases outside the gene matches. The CDR3 nucleotides read TGTGCCATCATCCCCGGGACAGACCAAAATAGCAATCAGCCCCAGCATTTT. This translates into CAIIPGTDQNSNQPQHF.

In DNA form, the CDR3 reads TGTGCCAGTAGTTCTGGACTTAATTCGGGAGTAGAGACCCAGTACTTC. As protein: CASSSGLNSGVETQYF. The chain is built from TRBV19 and TRBJ2-5, with a tentative D call TRBD2 (6 bases). The CDR3 covers 16 residues. Between the trimmed V and J ends, which lost 5 bases and 4 bases, there was a span of 20 bases. Looked up from germline, CDR1 is LNHDA and CDR2 is SQIVND (reference sequence).

The chain recombines TRBV6-1 with TRBJ1-1; 10 bases match TRBD1. The germline CDR1 and CDR2 sequences are MNHNS and SASEGT. This CDR3 has 17 residues. Trimming took 2 bases from V and 6 from J; bases not matched to a gene: 12. The CDR3 DNA is TGTGCCAGCAGTGAAATGGGACAGGGGCACTTACGGGCTGAAGCTTTCTTT. This translates into CASSEMGQGHLRAEAFF.

This chain joins TRBV12-5 and TRBJ2-1; the D is unclear. The CDR3 extends over 21 amino acids. V gave up 1 base and J gave up 0 bases, with 25 bases separating them. CDR1 and CDR2 (germline): LGHNT, FRNRAP. The CDR3 loop is CASGLAEYPVDGTFSYNEQFF. CDR3 sequence (DNA): TGTGCTAGTGGTTTGGCTGAATATCCAGTGGACGGCACTTTCTCCTACAATGAGCAGTTCTTC. Supplemented by reference TRBV12-5 and TRBJ2-1, the full variable domain reads DARVTQTPRHKVTEMGQEVTMRCQPILGHNTVFWYRQTMMQGLELLAYFRNRAPLDDSGMPKDRFSAEMPDATLATLKIQPSEPRDSAVYFCASGLAEYPVDGTFSYNEQFFGPGTRLTVL.

The J gene is TRBJ2-1, the V gene TRBV5-1; possibly TRBD1 for D (6 bases). Germline V gives CDR1 SGHRS, CDR2 YFSETQ. The CDR3 spans 14 residues. V was cut by 0 bases and J by 9 bases, with 13 bases left in between. As DNA, the CDR3 is TGCGCCAGCAGCTTGGAAGGGGGATACGGTGAGCAGTTCTTC. Residues: CASSLEGGYGEQFF.